This is a list of T cell receptor beta chains from one sample in a study of shared clonotypes between healthy human individuals. The data were produced by immunoSEQ multiplex PCR, yet TCRdb's version contains in-frame clones alone and is incomplete. The sample lists about 2.2 million clones; under 95% were seen once. Sequencing input: naive CD8+ T cells from PBMCs. The origin of the receptors is a man aged 18 to 30 in good health. Some clones in this sample may be carry-over from other donors' samples. CDR3s include the opening cysteine and the closing phenylalanine or tryptophan. Fields, in order: CDR3 DNA, CDR3 protein, J gene, V gene, D gene, clone size. A D gene is named only where the DNA matches it firmly. Some rows have no size entry. The others give once, few or many, or a class for an expanded clone.

CDR3 DNA: TGTGCCAGCAGCTTAGAGGGTCGGGGTAGGTTTGAGCCCCAGCATTTT
CDR3 protein: CASSLEGRGRFEPQHF
J gene: TRBJ1-5
V gene: TRBV5-8
D gene: -
clone size: -

CDR3 DNA: TGTGCCATCAGTGAAACCGACAGGGAGGGCAATCAGCCCCAGCATTTT
CDR3 protein: CAISETDREGNQPQHF
J gene: TRBJ1-5
V gene: TRBV10-3
D gene: TRBD1
clone size: -

CDR3 DNA: TGTGCCAGCAGCTTCGGGACAGGGGTTAATGAGCAGTTCTTC
CDR3 protein: CASSFGTGVNEQFF
J gene: TRBJ2-1
V gene: TRBV11-2
D gene: TRBD1
clone size: -

CDR3 DNA: TGTGCCAGCAGCCCCCCATGGGCCAACGTCCTGACTTTC
CDR3 protein: CASSPPWANVLTF
J gene: TRBJ2-6
V gene: TRBV28
D gene: -
clone size: once

CDR3 DNA: TGTGCCACCAGCAGAGATCCGAGGGGGGCCCGTGAAAAACTGTTTTTT
CDR3 protein: CATSRDPRGAREKLFF
J gene: TRBJ1-4
V gene: TRBV15
D gene: -
clone size: -

CDR3 DNA: TGTGCCAGCAGCTTAGAAGCGCGGAGAGCCTACGAGCAGTACTTC
CDR3 protein: CASSLEARRAYEQYF
J gene: TRBJ2-7
V gene: TRBV7-2
D gene: -
clone size: -

CDR3 DNA: TGTGCCAGCAGCTCTCTAGTAGCCAATGAGCAGTTCTTC
CDR3 protein: CASSSLVANEQFF
J gene: TRBJ2-1
V gene: TRBV7-3
D gene: -
clone size: once

CDR3 DNA: TGTGCCAGCAGTTACGTGAAGGGTGGTGGAGATACGCAGTATTTT
CDR3 protein: CASSYVKGGGDTQYF
J gene: TRBJ2-3
V gene: TRBV6-6
D gene: -
clone size: -

CDR3 DNA: TGTGCCAGCAGTTCGCGACGGACAGGGCTCTATGGCTACACCTTC
CDR3 protein: CASSSRRTGLYGYTF
J gene: TRBJ1-2
V gene: TRBV28
D gene: TRBD1
clone size: -

CDR3 DNA: TGTGCCAGTAGTGCAGGGGGCTTCTCTAACGAGCAGTACTTC
CDR3 protein: CASSAGGFSNEQYF
J gene: TRBJ2-7
V gene: TRBV19
D gene: TRBD1
clone size: -

CDR3 DNA: TGCAGCACCGAACCGCAGGTCTCCTACAATGAGCAGTTCTTC
CDR3 protein: CSTEPQVSYNEQFF
J gene: TRBJ2-1
V gene: TRBV29-1
D gene: -
clone size: -

CDR3 DNA: TGTGCCAGCAGCTTAGGGGGCGGCCGTGGGACTGAAGCTTTCTTT
CDR3 protein: CASSLGGGRGTEAFF
J gene: TRBJ1-1
V gene: TRBV7-8
D gene: -
clone size: -

CDR3 DNA: TGTGCCAGCAGCCAAGGAACCGGGACTACCCTCTACGAGCAGTACTTC
CDR3 protein: CASSQGTGTTLYEQYF
J gene: TRBJ2-7
V gene: TRBV4-2
D gene: TRBD2
clone size: -

CDR3 DNA: TGTGCCAGCAGATCGGGACATTCAGGCGAGCAGTACTTC
CDR3 protein: CASRSGHSGEQYF
J gene: TRBJ2-7
V gene: TRBV7-8
D gene: -
clone size: -

CDR3 DNA: TGTGCCAGCAGCCCGAGGACAGGGGCGGGCACAGATACGCAGTATTTT
CDR3 protein: CASSPRTGAGTDTQYF
J gene: TRBJ2-3
V gene: TRBV7-3
D gene: TRBD1
clone size: -

CDR3 DNA: TGTGCCTGGAGTGTACCGGGGGGCCGGAGCTATGGCTACACCTTC
CDR3 protein: CAWSVPGGRSYGYTF
J gene: TRBJ1-2
V gene: TRBV30
D gene: -
clone size: -

CDR3 DNA: TGCAGCGCTCAGCCCCCGGGGGCGGTTAACTATGGCTACACCTTC
CDR3 protein: CSAQPPGAVNYGYTF
J gene: TRBJ1-2
V gene: TRBV29-1
D gene: -
clone size: -

CDR3 DNA: TGTGCCAGCAGCGGACAGGGGGCGCGGGAGACCCAGTACTTC
CDR3 protein: CASSGQGARETQYF
J gene: TRBJ2-5
V gene: TRBV9
D gene: TRBD1
clone size: -

CDR3 DNA: TGTGCCAGCACGCATGGGTCTGGGGCCAACGTCCTGACTTTC
CDR3 protein: CASTHGSGANVLTF
J gene: TRBJ2-6
V gene: TRBV27
D gene: -
clone size: -

CDR3 DNA: TGTGCCAGCAGCTTGGGCGGCGGGAGGGCAGATACGCAGTATTTT
CDR3 protein: CASSLGGGRADTQYF
J gene: TRBJ2-3
V gene: TRBV11-2
D gene: TRBD2
clone size: -

CDR3 DNA: TGTGCCAGCAGTATGAGTTATCCCTCAGCAAGCTCCCCCACAGATACGCAGTATTTT
CDR3 protein: CASSMSYPSASSPTDTQYF
J gene: TRBJ2-3
V gene: TRBV28
D gene: -
clone size: -

CDR3 DNA: TGTGCCAGCCTCTTCGCCGCGAACACCGGGGAGCTGTTTTTT
CDR3 protein: CASLFAANTGELFF
J gene: TRBJ2-2
V gene: TRBV28
D gene: -
clone size: -